This TCR beta chain was recovered during a study of blood T cells in healthy people across ages (dated by TCRdb to about 2015). Background on the whole study: In model experiments, template switching captured roughly one uniquely barcoded TCR beta cDNA molecule for every two T cells. Using the same blood draw, the study looked at two additional independent replicas of 1 million unique cDNA reads for two donors, one aged 18 to 30 and the other aged 80 or older. To track age-related changes in TCR beta repertoire diversity, the study relied on deep sequencing normalized with unique cDNA molecular identifiers. Donors were grouped into four age groups: young (average approximately 15 years), middle-aged (39), aged (approximately 58) and long-lived (just over 80). Broad study findings and their caveats: The long-lived group showed more naive CD4+ T cells, fewer expanded clones and increased TCR diversity than the aged group, suggesting age selection. Conclusive comparison of naive and antigen-experienced compartments was prevented by the profiling of bulk unsorted PBMCs. Donor CMV infection status was unknown, potentially confounding age-related changes in expanded clonotypes. Observed TCR beta diversity per million T cells fell roughly linearly with age, and a significant reduction was already apparent by age approximately 41. Total diversity estimates from one million sequenced T cells were considered lower bounds and underestimates. The percentage of naive T cells measured by flow cytometry correlated strongly with observed TCR beta diversity.

The 39 donors, aged about 6 to 100 years, were systemically healthy Caucasian individuals from Russia. Around 10 milliliters of peripheral blood were collected from each donor into EDTA-treated Vacutainer tubes. Ficoll-Paque density-gradient centrifugation was used to isolate PBMCs, with at least 6.5 million per sample. Total RNA, at least 6 micrograms per sample, was extracted from PBMCs with Trizol reagent. The percentages of naive CD45RAhigh/CD27high T cells were determined by flow cytometry on a PBMC aliquot from every donor. The library was built by means of 5' RACE. TCRdb shows the sequencer as Illumina HiSeq 2500. The second PCR ran for about 7 to 11 cycles and used a J-beta primer mix along with a sample-barcoded 5' primer. A unique molecular identifier was introduced onto each TCR beta cDNA molecule by a template-switch 5' adaptor carrying 12 random nucleotides. Each sample yielded at least 3 million CDR3-containing paired-end reads. All of the RNA was converted into first-strand cDNA using the Mint cDNA synthesis kit, with a TRBC-specific oligonucleotide serving as the primer. Following uracil-DNA glycosylase treatment, all cDNA underwent a first 18-cycle PCR with the universal primers M1SS and BC2_uni_R. As for the authors' bioinformatics: Each sample was normalized by randomly selecting 1 million high-quality reads, each carrying a distinct molecular identifier. Reads with shared molecular identifiers were discarded instead of being binned into consensus sequences. MiTCR, run with a Q25 quality threshold and the strictest error-elimination algorithm, handled CDR3 identification, clonotype clustering and error correction. A nonparametric unseen species model using Euler transformation provided a lower-bound estimate of total TCR beta diversity. The raw public data were reprocessed by TCRdb itself: fastp quality trimming at Q25, MiXCR clonotype calling, in-frame beta chains only. Rows merge per CDR3 protein into single entries with the most common DNA and genes. The V and J calls come from TCRdb's annotation, not from the publication. For this sample the table gives 750,000 to 950,000 distinct CDR3 sequences, of which more than 25% were detected only once. The ten largest clones represent 3% of the sample.

A word on this clonotype: Its antigen target is currently unknown. Per-base quality was not reported, and no clone a single base away is much larger than it.

Including the terminal cysteine and phenylalanine, the CDR3 comprises 14 residues. The DNA shown is the 42-base CDR3, in frame from base 1. CDR1 and CDR2 are read off the germline V gene as SGDLS and YYNGEE. V is reduced by 0 bases and J by 5 bases, leaving a spacing of 11 bases between them. This sample was shared with a second study, whose subject was T cells of mothers and their children. As that second study puts it: Donors were nine systemically healthy Caucasian individuals: three mothers and their six children. cDNA synthesis consumed the entire amount of extracted RNA, loaded at about 1.6 ug RNA in each 15 ul reaction. In the second PCR, sample barcodes and 2-4 random nucleotides were introduced via the M1S primer. Over 9 million TCR beta CDR3 reads were obtained for each mother, and 3 million to 3.5 million reads were obtained for each child. In both related and unrelated pairs, thymic selection shapes the output of TCR recombination in a similar way, with inherited differences having only a minor effect. Normalized repertoire overlap was always slightly but never significantly higher in related than unrelated mother-child pairs. With a sensitivity of approximately 100 clones per million clonotypes, no persistent microchimeric T cell clones were detected. Deep NGS was used in the study to compare the TCR beta repertoires of mothers and children and to look for features that separate related mother-child pairs from unrelated individuals. The mean age was 40 +/- 4 years for the mothers and around 10 +/- 4 years for the children. After adapter ligation was performed with NEBNext reagents, the libraries were sequenced on an Illumina HiSeq 2000 with 100+100 nt paired-end reads. To prevent cross-contamination, the mother and child libraries were prepared a month apart and were sequenced in separate runs. Each donor had between roughly 450,000 and 2,300,000 distinct TCR beta clonotypes identified. Naive TCR beta clonotypes were estimated from low-frequency clonotypes matched to each donor's FACS-determined naive share, without sorting.

The chain was built from TRBV9 and TRBJ2-5; the D gene assignment is ambiguous. What was sequenced was blood. The receptor was isolated from a boy aged 5-17 years in good health. The CDR3 in this case is CASSVDGSHETQYF. The DNA reads TGTGCCAGCAGCGTAGATGGTAGCCACGAGACCCAGTACTTC.